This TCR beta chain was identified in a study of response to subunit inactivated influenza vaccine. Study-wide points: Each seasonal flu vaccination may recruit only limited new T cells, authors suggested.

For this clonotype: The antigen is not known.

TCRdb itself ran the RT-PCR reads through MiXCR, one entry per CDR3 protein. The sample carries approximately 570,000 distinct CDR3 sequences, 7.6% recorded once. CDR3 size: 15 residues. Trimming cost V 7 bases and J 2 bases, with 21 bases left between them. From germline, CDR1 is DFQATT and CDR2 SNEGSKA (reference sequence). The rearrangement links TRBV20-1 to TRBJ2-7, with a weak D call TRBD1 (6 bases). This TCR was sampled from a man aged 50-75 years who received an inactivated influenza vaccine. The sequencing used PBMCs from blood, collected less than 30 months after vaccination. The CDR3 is CSGKRSGQPTYEQYF. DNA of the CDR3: TGCAGTGGGAAAAGAAGTGGACAGCCCACCTACGAGCAGTACTTC.